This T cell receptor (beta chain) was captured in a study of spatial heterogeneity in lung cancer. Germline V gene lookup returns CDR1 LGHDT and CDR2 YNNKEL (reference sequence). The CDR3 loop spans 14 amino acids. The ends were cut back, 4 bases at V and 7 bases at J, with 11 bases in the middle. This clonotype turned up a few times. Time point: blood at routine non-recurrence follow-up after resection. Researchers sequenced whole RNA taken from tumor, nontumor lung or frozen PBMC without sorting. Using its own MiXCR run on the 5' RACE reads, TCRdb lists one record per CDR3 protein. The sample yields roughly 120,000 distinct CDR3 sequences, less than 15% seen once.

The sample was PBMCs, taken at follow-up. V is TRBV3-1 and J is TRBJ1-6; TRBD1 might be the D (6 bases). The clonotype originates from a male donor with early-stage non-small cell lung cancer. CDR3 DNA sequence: TGTGCCAGCAGCCCCGCAACAGGGAATTCACCCCTCCACTTT. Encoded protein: CASSPATGNSPLHF.